This T cell receptor beta chain was obtained from a study of early T cells in non-severe SARS-CoV-2 infection. This CDR3 comprises 16 residues. V lost 5 bases to trimming and J lost 5 bases; unmatched junction nucleotides: 8. CDR1 and CDR2 from the germline V gene are SEHNR and FQNEAQ (reference sequence). TCRdb analysed the 5' RACE reads with MiXCR anew, one entry per CDR3 protein. In the table there are about 98,000 distinct CDR3 sequences, 13% to 15% of which are singletons. This clonotype is categorized as large (0.1 to 1%). The sequencing sample was made of whole blood. The V call is TRBV7-9, the J call TRBJ2-2; 10 nucleotides agree with TRBD2. The clonotype was recovered from an adult who was a healthcare worker with PCR-confirmed SARS-CoV-2 infection or an uninfected control (not recorded which). CDR3 DNA sequence: TGTGCCAGCAGCAGCTCTAGCGGGAGTAGGACCGGGGAGCTGTTTTTT. As protein: CASSSSSGSRTGELFF.